This TCR beta chain originates from a study of cytomegalovirus exposure and HLA in healthy donors. Whole-study context: Genotyping showed roughly 83% of almost 400 donors falling in the Caucasian-associated ancestry cluster. Findings and caveats of the study: An analysis done earlier found most TCR beta V segments productive about 87% or about 30% of the time.

The study ran its PCR with 60 Vbeta and 13 Jbeta primers. The method was immunoSEQ multiplex PCR; TCRdb's version includes in-frame clones alone and lacks a portion of them. Of around 100,000 clones in the sample, under 85% are singletons; the top ten hold over 4%. Though nominally healthy at sampling, donors likely had unrecorded immune exposures. Germline values: CDR1 SEHNR, CDR2 FQNEAQ (reference sequence). The CDR3 consists of 15 residues. Trimming stripped 2 bases from V and 2 bases from J, with 12 bases between. This clone was seen only a few times. Antigen unknown. The receptor was derived from a man aged 30 to 45 in good health and CMV-seropositive. The genes are TRBV7-9 and TRBJ1-1; TRBD1 might be the D (6 bases). The source material was PBMCs. The CDR3 loop is CASSLRQGTNTEAFF. In nucleotides, the CDR3 is TGTGCCAGCAGCTTACGGCAGGGGACCAACACTGAAGCTTTCTTT.